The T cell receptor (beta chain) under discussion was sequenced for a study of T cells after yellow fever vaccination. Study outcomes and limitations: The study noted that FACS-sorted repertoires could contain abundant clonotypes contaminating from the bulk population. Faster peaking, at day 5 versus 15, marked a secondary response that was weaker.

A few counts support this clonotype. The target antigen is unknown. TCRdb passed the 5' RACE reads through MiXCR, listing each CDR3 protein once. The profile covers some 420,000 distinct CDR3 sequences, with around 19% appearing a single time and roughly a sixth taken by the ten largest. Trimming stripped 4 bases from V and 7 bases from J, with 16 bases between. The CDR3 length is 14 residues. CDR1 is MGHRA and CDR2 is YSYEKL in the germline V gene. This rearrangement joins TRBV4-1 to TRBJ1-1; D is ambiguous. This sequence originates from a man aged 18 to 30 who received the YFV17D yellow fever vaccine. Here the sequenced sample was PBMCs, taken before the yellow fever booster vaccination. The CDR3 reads CASSLHPGVGEAFF. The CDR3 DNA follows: TGCGCCAGCAGCCTACACCCCGGGGTGGGTGAAGCTTTCTTT.